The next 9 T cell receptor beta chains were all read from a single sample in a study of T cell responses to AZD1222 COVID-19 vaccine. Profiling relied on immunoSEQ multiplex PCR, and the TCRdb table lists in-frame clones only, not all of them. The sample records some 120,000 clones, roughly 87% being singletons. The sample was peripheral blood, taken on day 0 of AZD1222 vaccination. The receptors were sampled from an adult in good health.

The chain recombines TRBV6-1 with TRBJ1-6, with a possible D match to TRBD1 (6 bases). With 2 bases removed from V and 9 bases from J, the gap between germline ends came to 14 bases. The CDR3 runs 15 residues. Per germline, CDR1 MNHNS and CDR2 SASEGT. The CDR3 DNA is TGTGCCAGCAGTGAAACAGGGATCTTAGGTTCACCCCTCCACTTT. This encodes CASSETGILGSPLHF.

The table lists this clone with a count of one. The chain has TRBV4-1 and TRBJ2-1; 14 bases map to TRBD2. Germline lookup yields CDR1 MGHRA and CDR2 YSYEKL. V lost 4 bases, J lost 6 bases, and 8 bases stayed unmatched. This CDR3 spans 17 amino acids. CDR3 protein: CASSLRLAGGPGNEQFF. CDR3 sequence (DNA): TGCGCCAGCAGCCTAAGACTAGCGGGGGGGCCGGGCAATGAGCAGTTCTTC.

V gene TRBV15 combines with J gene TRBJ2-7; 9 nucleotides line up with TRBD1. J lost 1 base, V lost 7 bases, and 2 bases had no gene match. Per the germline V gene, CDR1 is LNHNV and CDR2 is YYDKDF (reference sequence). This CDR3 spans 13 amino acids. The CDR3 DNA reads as TGTGCCACCAACAGGGGGCTATCCTACGAGCAGTACTTC. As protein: CATNRGLSYEQYF.

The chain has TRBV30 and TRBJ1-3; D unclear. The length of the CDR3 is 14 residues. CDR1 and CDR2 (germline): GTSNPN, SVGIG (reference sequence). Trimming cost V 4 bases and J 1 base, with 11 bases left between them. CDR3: CAWNEAGSGNTIYF. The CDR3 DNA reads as TGTGCCTGGAATGAAGCCGGATCTGGAAACACCATATATTTT.

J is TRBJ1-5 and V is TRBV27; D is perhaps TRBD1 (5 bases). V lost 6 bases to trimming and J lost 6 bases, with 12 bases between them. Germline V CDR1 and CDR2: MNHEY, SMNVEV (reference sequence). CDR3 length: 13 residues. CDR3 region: CASRPQGSQPQHF. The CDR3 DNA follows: TGTGCCAGCAGGCCCCAGGGATCTCAGCCCCAGCATTTT.

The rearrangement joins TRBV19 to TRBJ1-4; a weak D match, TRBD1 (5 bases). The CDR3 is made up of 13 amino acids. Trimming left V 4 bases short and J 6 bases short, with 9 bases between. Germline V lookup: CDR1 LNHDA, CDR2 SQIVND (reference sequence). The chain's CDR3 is CASSSWGDEKLFF. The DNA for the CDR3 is TGTGCCAGTAGTAGCTGGGGGGATGAAAAACTGTTTTTT.

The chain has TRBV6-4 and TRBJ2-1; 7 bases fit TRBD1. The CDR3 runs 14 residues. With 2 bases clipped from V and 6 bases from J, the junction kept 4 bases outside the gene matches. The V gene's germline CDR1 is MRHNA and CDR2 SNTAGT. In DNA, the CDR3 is TGTGCCAGCAGTGACCCAGACAGGGTCAATGAGCAGTTCTTC. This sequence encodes CASSDPDRVNEQFF.

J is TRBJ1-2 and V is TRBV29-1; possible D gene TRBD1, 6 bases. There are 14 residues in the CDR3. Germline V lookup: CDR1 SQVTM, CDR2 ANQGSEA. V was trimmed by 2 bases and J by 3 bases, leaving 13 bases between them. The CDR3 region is CSVESPRGDYGYTF. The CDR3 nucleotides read TGCAGCGTTGAATCCCCCAGGGGAGACTATGGCTACACCTTC. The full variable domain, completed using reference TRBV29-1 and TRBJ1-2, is SAVISQKPSRDICQRGTSLTIQCQVDSQVTMMFWYRQQPGQSLTLIATANQGSEATYESGFVIDKFPISRPNLTFSTLTVSNMSPEDSSIYLCSVESPRGDYGYTFGSGTRLTVV.

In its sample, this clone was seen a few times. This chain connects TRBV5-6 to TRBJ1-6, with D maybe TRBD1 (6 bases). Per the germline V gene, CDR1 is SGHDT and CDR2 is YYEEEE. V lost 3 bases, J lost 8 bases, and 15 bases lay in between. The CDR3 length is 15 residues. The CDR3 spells CASSSGQLRDSPLHF. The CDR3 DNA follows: TGTGCCAGCAGCTCGGGACAACTGAGAGATTCACCCCTCCACTTT.